This is a list of T cell receptor beta chains from one sample in a study of Siglec-9 on CD8 T cells in melanoma. Here immunoSEQ multiplex PCR was the method, and the copy in TCRdb shows in-frame clones only, minus some. This sample carries 30,000 to 45,000 clones, about four fifths of them seen once, and the ten largest clones take under 2%. The specimen was Siglec-9- CD8+ T cells sorted from blood. Receptors were obtained from a human donor in good health. Both conserved end residues are part of each CDR3. Fields, in order: clone size, V gene, J gene, D gene, CDR3 protein, CDR3 DNA. A D gene is named only where the DNA matches it firmly. Clone size is not always given. Where it is, it says once, few, many or a class for expanded clones.

-	TRBV11-3	TRBJ1-1	TRBD1	CASSLRQGVDTEAFF	TGTGCCAGCAGCTTGAGACAGGGAGTAGACACTGAAGCTTTCTTT
once	TRBV19	TRBJ2-1	-	CASSIPLDSELYNEQFF	TGTGCCAGTAGTATTCCCCTCGACAGCGAGCTATACAATGAGCAGTTCTTC
-	TRBV6-5	TRBJ2-2	-	CASRGPGTTGELFF	TGTGCCAGCAGAGGACCCGGGACCACCGGGGAGCTGTTTTTT
-	TRBV7-9	TRBJ2-7	-	CASSFSMWVEQYF	TGTGCCAGCAGCTTCTCCATGTGGGTCGAGCAGTACTTC
-	TRBV7-9	TRBJ2-3	-	CASNLGNTDTQYF	TGTGCCAGCAACTTAGGCAACACAGATACGCAGTATTTT
-	TRBV15	TRBJ2-3	-	CATSRDVGLLTDTQYF	TGTGCCACCAGCAGAGATGTGGGACTTCTCACAGATACGCAGTATTTT
-	TRBV6-6	TRBJ1-1	-	CASRHITELIEAFF	TGTGCCAGCAGGCATATTACAGAGCTGATTGAAGCTTTCTTT
-	TRBV27	TRBJ1-2	-	CASSLTGFYGYTF	TGTGCCAGCAGTTTAACAGGGTTCTATGGCTACACCTTC
-	TRBV19	TRBJ2-3	-	CASSMNPLGGEADTQYF	TGTGCCAGTAGTATGAACCCCCTAGGGGGAGAAGCAGATACGCAGTATTTT
-	TRBV9	TRBJ2-5	-	CASSPPGSHATQYF	TGTGCCAGCAGCCCCCCGGGGTCTCACGCGACCCAGTACTTC